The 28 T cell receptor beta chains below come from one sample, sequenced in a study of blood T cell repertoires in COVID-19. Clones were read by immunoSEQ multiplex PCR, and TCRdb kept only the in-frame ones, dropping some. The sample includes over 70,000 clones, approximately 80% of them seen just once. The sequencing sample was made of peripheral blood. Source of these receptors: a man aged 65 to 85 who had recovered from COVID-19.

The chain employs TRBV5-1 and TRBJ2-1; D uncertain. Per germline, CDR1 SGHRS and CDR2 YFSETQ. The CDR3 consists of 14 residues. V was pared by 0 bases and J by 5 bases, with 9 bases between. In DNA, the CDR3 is TGCGCCAGCAGCTTGGAACAAGAAGACAATGAGCAGTTCTTC. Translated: CASSLEQEDNEQFF.

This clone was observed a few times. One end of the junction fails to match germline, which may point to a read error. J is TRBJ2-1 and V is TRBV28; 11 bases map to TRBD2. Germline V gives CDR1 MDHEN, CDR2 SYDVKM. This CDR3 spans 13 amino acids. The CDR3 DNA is TGTGCCAGTAGTTCAACTAGCGGGAGAATTCGTTTCTTC. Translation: CASSSTSGRIRFF.

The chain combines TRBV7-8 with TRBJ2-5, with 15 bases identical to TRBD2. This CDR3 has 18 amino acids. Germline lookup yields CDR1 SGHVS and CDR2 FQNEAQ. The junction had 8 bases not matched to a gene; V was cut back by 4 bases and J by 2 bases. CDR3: CASSWTSGGALGQETQYF. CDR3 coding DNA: TGTGCCAGCAGCTGGACTAGCGGGGGGGCCTTGGGGCAAGAGACCCAGTACTTC.

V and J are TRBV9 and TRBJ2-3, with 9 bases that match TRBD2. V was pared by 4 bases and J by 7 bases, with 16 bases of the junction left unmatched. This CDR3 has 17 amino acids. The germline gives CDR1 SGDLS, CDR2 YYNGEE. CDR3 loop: CASSSGAGGYQTNTQYF. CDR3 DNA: TGTGCCAGCAGCTCAGGAGCGGGGGGCTATCAAACAAATACGCAGTATTTT.

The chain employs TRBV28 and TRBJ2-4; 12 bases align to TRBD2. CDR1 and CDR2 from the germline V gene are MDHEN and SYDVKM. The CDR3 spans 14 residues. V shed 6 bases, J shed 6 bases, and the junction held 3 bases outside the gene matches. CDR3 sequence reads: CASSPLAGGNIQYF. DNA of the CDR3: TGTGCCAGCAGCCCACTAGCGGGAGGAAACATTCAGTACTTC. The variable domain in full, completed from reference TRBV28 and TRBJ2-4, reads DVKVTQSSRYLVKRTGEKVFLECVQDMDHENMFWYRQDPGLGLRLIYFSYDVKMKEKGDIPEGYSVSREKKERFSLILESASTNQTSMYLCASSPLAGGNIQYFGAGTRLSVL.

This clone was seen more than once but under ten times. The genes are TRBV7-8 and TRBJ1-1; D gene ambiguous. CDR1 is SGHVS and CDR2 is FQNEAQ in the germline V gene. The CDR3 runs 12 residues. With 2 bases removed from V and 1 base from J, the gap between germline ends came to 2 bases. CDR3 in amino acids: CASSLQNTEAFF. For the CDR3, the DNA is TGTGCCAGCAGCTTACAGAACACTGAAGCTTTCTTT.

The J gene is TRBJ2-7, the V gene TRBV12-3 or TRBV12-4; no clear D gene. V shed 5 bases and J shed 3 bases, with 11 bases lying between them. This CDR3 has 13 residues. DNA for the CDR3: TGTGCCAGCAGTCCCTCGCCTATCTACGAGCAGTACTTC. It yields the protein CASSPSPIYEQYF.

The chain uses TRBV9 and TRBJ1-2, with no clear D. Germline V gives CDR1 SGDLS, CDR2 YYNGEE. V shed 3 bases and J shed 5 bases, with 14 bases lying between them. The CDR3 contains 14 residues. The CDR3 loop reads CASSGATGIYGYTF. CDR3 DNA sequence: TGTGCCAGCAGCGGAGCTACGGGGATATATGGCTACACCTTC. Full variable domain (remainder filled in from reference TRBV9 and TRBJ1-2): DSGVTQTPKHLITATGQRVTLRCSPRSGDLSVYWYQQSLDQGLQFLIQYYNGEERAKGNILERFSAQQFPDLHSELNLSSLELGDSALYFCASSGATGIYGYTFGSGTRLTVV.

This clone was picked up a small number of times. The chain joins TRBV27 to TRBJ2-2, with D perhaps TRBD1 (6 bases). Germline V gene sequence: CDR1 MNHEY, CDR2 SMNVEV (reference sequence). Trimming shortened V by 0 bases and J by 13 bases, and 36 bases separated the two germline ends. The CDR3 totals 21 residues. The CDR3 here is CASSLSNSIGLEGDTPPGLFF. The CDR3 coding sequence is TGTGCCAGCAGTTTATCGAACTCAATAGGCCTCGAGGGGGACACCCCCCCGGGGCTGTTTTTT.

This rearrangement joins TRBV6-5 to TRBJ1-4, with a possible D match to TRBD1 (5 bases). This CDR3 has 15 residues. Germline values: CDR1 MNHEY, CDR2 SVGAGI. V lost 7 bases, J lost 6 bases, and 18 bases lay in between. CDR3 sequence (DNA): TGTGCCAGCACCCCTTTGACCGGGGGGGATGAAAAACTGTTTTTT. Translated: CASTPLTGGDEKLFF.

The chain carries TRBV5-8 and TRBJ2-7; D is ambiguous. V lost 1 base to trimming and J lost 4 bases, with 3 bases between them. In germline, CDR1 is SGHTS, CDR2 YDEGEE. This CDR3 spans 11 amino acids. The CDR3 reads CASSLIYEQYF. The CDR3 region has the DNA TGTGCCAGCAGCTTGATATACGAGCAGTACTTC.

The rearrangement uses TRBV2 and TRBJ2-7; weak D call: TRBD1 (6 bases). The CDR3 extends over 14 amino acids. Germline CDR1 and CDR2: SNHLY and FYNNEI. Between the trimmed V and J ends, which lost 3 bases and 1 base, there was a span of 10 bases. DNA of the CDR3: TGTGCCAGCAGTGAGGGGGCGCTTTCCTACGAGCAGTACTTC. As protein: CASSEGALSYEQYF.

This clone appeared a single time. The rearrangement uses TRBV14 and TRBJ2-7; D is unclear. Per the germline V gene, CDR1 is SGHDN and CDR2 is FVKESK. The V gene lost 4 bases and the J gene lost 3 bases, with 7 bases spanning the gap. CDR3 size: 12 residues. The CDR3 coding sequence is TGTGCCAGCAGCCTCAGTTACTACGAGCAGTACTTC. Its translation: CASSLSYYEQYF.

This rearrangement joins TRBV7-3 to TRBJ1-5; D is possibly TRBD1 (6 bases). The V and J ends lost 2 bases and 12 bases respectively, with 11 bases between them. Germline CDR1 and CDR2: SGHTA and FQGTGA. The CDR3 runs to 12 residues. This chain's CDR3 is CASSLGTGNQHF. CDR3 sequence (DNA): TGTGCCAGCAGCTTAGGTACAGGGAACCAGCATTTT.

Here the CDR3 reads CASSFFNGRASGELFF. DNA of the CDR3: TGTGCCAGCAGTTTTTTTAACGGGAGGGCCTCCGGGGAGCTGTTTTTT. The chain links TRBV27 to TRBJ2-2, with TRBD2 identical over 8 bases. The trim removed 3 bases at V and 6 bases at J, leaving 9 bases unmatched. The CDR3 is 16 amino acids. CDR1 is MNHEY, CDR2 SMNVEV, per germline (reference sequence).

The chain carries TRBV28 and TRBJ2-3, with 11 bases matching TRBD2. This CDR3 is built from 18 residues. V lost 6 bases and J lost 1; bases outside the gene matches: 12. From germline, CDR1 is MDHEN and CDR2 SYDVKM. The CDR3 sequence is CASRGTSGSGRGTDTQYF. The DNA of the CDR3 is TGTGCCAGCAGAGGGACTAGCGGATCCGGCAGGGGCACAGATACGCAGTATTTT. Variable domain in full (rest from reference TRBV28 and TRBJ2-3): DVKVTQSSRYLVKRTGEKVFLECVQDMDHENMFWYRQDPGLGLRLIYFSYDVKMKEKGDIPEGYSVSREKKERFSLILESASTNQTSMYLCASRGTSGSGRGTDTQYFGPGTRLTVL.

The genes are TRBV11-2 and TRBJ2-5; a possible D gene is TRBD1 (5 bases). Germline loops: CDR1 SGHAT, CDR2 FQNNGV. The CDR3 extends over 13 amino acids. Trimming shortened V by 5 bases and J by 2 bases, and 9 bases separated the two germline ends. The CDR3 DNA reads TGTGCCAGCAGCCTCCAGGGACAAGAGACCCAGTACTTC. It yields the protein CASSLQGQETQYF.

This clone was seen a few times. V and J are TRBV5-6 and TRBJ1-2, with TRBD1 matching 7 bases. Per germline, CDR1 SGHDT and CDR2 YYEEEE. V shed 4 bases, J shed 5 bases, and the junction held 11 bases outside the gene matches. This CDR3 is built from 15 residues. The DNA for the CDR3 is TGTGCCAGCAGCCCGGGCCCCGGGACAGTATATGGCTACACCTTC. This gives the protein CASSPGPGTVYGYTF. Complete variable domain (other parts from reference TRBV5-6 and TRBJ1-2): DAGVTQSPTHLIKTRGQQVTLRCSPKSGHDTVSWYQQALGQGPQFIFQYYEEEERQRGNFPDRFSGHQFPNYSSELNVNALLLGDSALYLCASSPGPGTVYGYTFGSGTRLTVV.

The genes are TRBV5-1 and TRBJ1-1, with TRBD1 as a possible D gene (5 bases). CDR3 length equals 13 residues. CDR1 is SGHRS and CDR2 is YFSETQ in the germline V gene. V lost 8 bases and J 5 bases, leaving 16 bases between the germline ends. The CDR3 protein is CASNPGGGTEAFF. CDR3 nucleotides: TGCGCCAGTAATCCCGGGGGAGGTACTGAAGCTTTCTTT.

The DNA of the CDR3 is TGTGCCAGCAGCTCCCCGGGGCCGGGACAGGGTCTCAATGAGCAGTTCTTC. This sequence encodes CASSSPGPGQGLNEQFF. The chain links TRBV7-9 to TRBJ2-1, with 9 bases identical to TRBD1. Germline V gives CDR1 SEHNR, CDR2 FQNEAQ (reference sequence). The CDR3 totals 17 residues. V lost 4 bases and J lost 6; bases outside the gene matches: 13.

CDR3 nucleotide sequence: TGTGCCATCAGTGGGGACAGATACGAGCAGTACTTC. Amino acid sequence: CAISGDRYEQYF. The V and J genes are TRBV10-3 and TRBJ2-7; TRBD1 matches 7 bases. CDR1 is ENHRY, CDR2 SYGVKD, per germline. V shed 4 bases, J shed 4 bases, and the junction held 1 base outside the gene matches. This CDR3 is 12 amino acids long.

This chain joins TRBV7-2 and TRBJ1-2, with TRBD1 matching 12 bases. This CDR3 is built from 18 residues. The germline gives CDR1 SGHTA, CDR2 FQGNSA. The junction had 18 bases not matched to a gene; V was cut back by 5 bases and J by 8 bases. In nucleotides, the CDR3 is TGTGCCAGCAGCCCACGAGGTGCTGGGACAGGGGGCGTTGGAGGCTACACCTTC. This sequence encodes CASSPRGAGTGGVGGYTF.

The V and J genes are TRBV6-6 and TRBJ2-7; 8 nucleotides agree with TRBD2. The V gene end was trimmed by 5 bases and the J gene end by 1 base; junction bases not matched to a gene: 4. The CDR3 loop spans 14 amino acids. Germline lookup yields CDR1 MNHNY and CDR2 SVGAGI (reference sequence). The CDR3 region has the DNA TGTGCCAGCAGTACCTCGGGGGGGTCCTACGAGCAGTACTTC. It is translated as CASSTSGGSYEQYF.

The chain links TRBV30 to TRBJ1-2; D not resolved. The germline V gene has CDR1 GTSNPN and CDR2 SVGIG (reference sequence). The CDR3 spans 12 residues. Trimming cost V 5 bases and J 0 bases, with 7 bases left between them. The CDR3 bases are TGTGCCTGGCGCCAGACTAACTATGGCTACACCTTC. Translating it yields CAWRQTNYGYTF.

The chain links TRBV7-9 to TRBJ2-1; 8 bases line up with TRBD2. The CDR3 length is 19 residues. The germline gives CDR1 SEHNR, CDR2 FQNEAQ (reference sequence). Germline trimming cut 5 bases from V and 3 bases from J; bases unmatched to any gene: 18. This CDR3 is CASSPTVTGTRGNYNEQFF. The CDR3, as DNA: TGTGCCAGCAGCCCTACCGTAACCGGGACTAGGGGCAACTACAATGAGCAGTTCTTC.

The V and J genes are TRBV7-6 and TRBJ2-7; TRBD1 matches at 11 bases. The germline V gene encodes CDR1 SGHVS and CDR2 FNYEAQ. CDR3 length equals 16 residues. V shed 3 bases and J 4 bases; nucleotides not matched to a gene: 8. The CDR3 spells CASSFRSGTGGYEQYF. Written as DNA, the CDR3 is TGTGCCAGCAGCTTCCGTTCCGGGACAGGGGGTTACGAGCAGTACTTC.

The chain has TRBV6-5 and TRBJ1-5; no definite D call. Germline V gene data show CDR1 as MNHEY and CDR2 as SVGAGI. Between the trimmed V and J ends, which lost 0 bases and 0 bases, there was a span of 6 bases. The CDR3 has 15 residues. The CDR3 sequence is CASSYSTNSNQPQHF. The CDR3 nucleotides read TGTGCCAGCAGTTACTCGACAAATAGCAATCAGCCCCAGCATTTT.

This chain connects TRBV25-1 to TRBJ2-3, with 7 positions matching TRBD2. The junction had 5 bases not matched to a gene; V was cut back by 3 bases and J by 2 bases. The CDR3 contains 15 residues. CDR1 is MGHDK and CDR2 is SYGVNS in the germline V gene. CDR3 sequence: CASSDEAGYTDTQYF. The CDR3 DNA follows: TGTGCCAGCAGTGATGAAGCGGGGTACACAGATACGCAGTATTTT.